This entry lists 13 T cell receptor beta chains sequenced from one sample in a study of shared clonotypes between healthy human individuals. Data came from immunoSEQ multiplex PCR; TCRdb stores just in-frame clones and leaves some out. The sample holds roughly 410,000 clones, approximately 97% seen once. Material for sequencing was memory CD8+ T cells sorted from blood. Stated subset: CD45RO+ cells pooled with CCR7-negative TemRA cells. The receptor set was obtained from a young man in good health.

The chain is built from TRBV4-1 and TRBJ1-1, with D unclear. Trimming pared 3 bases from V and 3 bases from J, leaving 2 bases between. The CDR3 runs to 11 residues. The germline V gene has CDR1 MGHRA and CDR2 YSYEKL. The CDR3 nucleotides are TGCGCCAGCAGCCACTACACTGAAGCTTTCTTT. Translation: CASSHYTEAFF.

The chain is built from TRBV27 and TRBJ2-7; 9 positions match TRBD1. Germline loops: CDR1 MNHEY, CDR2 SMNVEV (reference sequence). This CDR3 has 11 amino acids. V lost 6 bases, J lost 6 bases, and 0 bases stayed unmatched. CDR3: CASRTGGEQYF. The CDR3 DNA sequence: TGTGCCAGCAGGACAGGGGGCGAGCAGTACTTC.

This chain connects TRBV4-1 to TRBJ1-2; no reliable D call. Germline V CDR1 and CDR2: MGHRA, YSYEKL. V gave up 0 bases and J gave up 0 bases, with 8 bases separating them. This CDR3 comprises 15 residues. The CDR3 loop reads CASSQESITNYGYTF. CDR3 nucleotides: TGCGCCAGCAGCCAAGAGAGCATAACTAACTATGGCTACACCTTC.

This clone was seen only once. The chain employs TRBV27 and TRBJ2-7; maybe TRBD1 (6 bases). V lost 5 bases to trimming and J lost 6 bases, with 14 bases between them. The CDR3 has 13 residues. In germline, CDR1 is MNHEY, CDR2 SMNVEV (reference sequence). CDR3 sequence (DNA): TGTGCCAGCAGTCCTTTTGACAGGATCGAGCAGTACTTC. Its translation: CASSPFDRIEQYF.

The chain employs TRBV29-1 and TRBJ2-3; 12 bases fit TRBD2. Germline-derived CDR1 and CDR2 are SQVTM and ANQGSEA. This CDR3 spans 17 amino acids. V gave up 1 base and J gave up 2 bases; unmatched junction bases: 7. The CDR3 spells CSVEGASGRANTDTQYF. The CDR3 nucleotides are TGCAGCGTTGAAGGGGCTAGCGGGAGGGCCAACACAGATACGCAGTATTTT.

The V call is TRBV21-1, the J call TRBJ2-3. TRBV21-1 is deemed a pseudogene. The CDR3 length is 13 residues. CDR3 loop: CASSTGAPDTQYF. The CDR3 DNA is TGTGCCAGCAGCACCGGGGCCCCAGATACGCAGTATTTT.

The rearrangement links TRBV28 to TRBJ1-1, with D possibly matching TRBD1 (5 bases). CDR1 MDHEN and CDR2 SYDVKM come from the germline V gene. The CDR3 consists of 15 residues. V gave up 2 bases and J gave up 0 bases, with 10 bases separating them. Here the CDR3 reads CASSLPGPLNTEAFF. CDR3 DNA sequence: TGTGCCAGCAGTTTACCGGGACCGCTGAACACTGAAGCTTTCTTT.

This CDR3 reads CASSQDMSGGGGDTQYF. The DNA of the CDR3 is TGTGCCAGCAGCCAAGATATGTCAGGGGGCGGGGGAGATACGCAGTATTTT. The V and J genes are TRBV4-2 and TRBJ2-3, with a weak D call TRBD1 (8 bases). Germline CDR1 reads LGHNA; CDR2 reads YNFKEQ. V shed 0 bases and J shed 5 bases, with 18 bases lying between them. CDR3 size: 17 residues.

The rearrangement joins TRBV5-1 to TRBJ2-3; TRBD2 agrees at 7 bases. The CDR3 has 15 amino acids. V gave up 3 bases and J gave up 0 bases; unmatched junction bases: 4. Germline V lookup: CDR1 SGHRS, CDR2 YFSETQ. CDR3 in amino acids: CASSSGRASTDTQYF. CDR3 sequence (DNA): TGCGCCAGCAGCTCGGGGAGGGCTAGCACAGATACGCAGTATTTT.

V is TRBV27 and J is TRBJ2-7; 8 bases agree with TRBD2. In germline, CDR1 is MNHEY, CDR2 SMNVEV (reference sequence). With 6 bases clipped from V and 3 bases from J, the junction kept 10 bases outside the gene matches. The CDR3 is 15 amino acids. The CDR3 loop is CASRLSGGASYEQYF. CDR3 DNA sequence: TGTGCCAGCAGACTATCGGGGGGGGCGAGCTACGAGCAGTACTTC.

Here the CDR3 DNA reads TGTGCCAGCTTGGACAGGGGGCGAGCTGGAAACACCATATATTTT. Protein sequence: CASLDRGRAGNTIYF. The genes are TRBV19 and TRBJ1-3, with 11 bases lining up with TRBD1. V lost 9 bases and J lost 2; bases outside the gene matches: 6. Germline values: CDR1 LNHDA, CDR2 SQIVND (reference sequence). The length of the CDR3 is 15 residues. The complete variable domain, with remaining parts taken from reference TRBV19 and TRBJ1-3, reads DGGITQSPKYLFRKEGQNVTLSCEQNLNHDAMYWYRQDPGQGLRLIYYSQIVNDFQKGDIAEGYSVSREKKESFPLTVTSAQKNPTAFYLCASLDRGRAGNTIYFGEGSWLTVV.

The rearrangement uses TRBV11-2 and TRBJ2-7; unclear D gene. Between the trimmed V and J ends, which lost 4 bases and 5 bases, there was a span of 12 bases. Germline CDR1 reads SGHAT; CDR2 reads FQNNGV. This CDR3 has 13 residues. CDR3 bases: TGTGCCAGCAGCTCCCCGGGTTCGGACGAGCAGTACTTC. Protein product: CASSSPGSDEQYF. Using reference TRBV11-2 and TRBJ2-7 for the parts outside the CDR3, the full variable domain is EAGVAQSPRYKIIEKRQSVAFWCNPISGHATLYWYQQILGQGPKLLIQFQNNGVVDDSQLPKDRFSAERLKGVDSTLKIQPAKLEDSAVYLCASSSPGSDEQYFGPGTRLTVT.

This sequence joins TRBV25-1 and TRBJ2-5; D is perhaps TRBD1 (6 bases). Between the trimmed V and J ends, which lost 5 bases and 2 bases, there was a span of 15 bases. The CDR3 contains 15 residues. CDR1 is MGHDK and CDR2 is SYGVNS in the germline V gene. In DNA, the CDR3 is TGTGCCAGCAGTTCTACAGGGTATTTTCAAGAGACCCAGTACTTC. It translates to CASSSTGYFQETQYF.